One sample yielded the 18 T cell receptor beta chains listed below, sequenced in a study of blood T cell repertoires in COVID-19. TCRdb's table, derived via immunoSEQ multiplex PCR, lists solely in-frame clones and lacks some. The sample yields over 250,000 clones, about nine tenths seen once. Sample: peripheral blood. These receptors all come from a man between 50 and 59 years old with acute or convalescent COVID-19.

The chain joins TRBV7-9 to TRBJ2-5; 12 positions match TRBD2. Germline CDR1 SEHNR, CDR2 FQNEAQ (reference sequence). This CDR3 is built from 15 residues. V trimming: 5 bases; J trimming: 3 bases; junction bases outside the gene matches: 4. CDR3 amino acids: CASSKTSGGKETQYF. The DNA of the CDR3 is TGTGCCAGCAGCAAAACTAGCGGGGGGAAAGAGACCCAGTACTTC.

The rearrangement uses TRBV18 and TRBJ2-3; 7 nucleotides align to TRBD2. J gave up 0 bases and V 3 bases, and 6 bases lay outside the gene matches. CDR3 length equals 16 residues. From germline, CDR1 is KGHSH and CDR2 LQKENI. The CDR3 DNA sequence: TGTGCCAGCTCACCTACTATGACTAGCAGCACAGATACGCAGTATTTT. Amino acids: CASSPTMTSSTDTQYF.

The CDR3 nucleotides read TGCGCCAGCAGCCTAGCATTAGCGGGGGGGAATTACAATGAGCAGTTCTTC. This codes for CASSLALAGGNYNEQFF. This chain joins TRBV5-1 and TRBJ2-1; 11 bases align to TRBD2. This CDR3 has 17 residues. J lost 4 bases, V lost 4 bases, and 10 bases had no gene match. CDR1 SGHRS and CDR2 YFSETQ come from the germline V gene. The complete variable domain, with remaining parts taken from reference TRBV5-1 and TRBJ2-1, reads KAGVTQTPRYLIKTRGQQVTLSCSPISGHRSVSWYQQTPGQGLQFLFEYFSETQRNKGNFPGRFSGRQFSNSRSEMNVSTLELGDSALYLCASSLALAGGNYNEQFFGPGTRLTVL.

This chain joins TRBV4-1 and TRBJ1-1; D is ambiguous. The length of the CDR3 is 14 residues. V was cut by 0 bases and J by 1 base, with 6 bases left in between. Germline CDR1 reads MGHRA; CDR2 reads YSYEKL. In DNA form, the CDR3 reads TGCGCCAGCAGCCAAGATGGCCCGAACACTGAAGCTTTCTTT. Amino acid sequence: CASSQDGPNTEAFF.

The chain combines TRBV6-5 with TRBJ2-7; maybe TRBD2 (5 bases). V lost 1 base and J 6 bases, leaving 7 bases between the germline ends. Per germline, CDR1 MNHEY and CDR2 SVGAGI. The CDR3 contains 12 residues. CDR3 sequence reads: CASSYLGGEQYF. For the CDR3, the DNA is TGTGCCAGCAGTTACTTAGGAGGCGAGCAGTACTTC.

The chain links TRBV30 to TRBJ1-2; 7 positions match TRBD1. CDR3 length equals 15 residues. The germline V gene has CDR1 GTSNPN and CDR2 SVGIG (reference sequence). Trimming at V came to 6 bases and at J to 3 bases, leaving 13 bases not matched to a gene. The CDR3 nucleotides read TGTGCCTGTCCTGCACAGGGGCTTGGAGACTATGGCTACACCTTC. Translation gives CACPAQGLGDYGYTF.

This chain links TRBV6-4 with TRBJ2-1; possible D gene TRBD2, 5 bases. V was pared by 6 bases and J by 4 bases, with 10 bases between. Germline CDR1 MRHNA, CDR2 SNTAGT. CDR3 size: 13 residues. The CDR3 sequence: CASSGGPYNEQFF. The CDR3 bases are TGTGCCAGCAGCGGAGGACCTTACAATGAGCAGTTCTTC.

The chain has TRBV27 and TRBJ2-7; D is unresolved. The CDR3 has 14 amino acids. Germline CDR1 reads MNHEY; CDR2 reads SMNVEV (reference sequence). Between the trimmed V and J ends, which lost 4 bases and 5 bases, there was a span of 15 bases. The CDR3 DNA is TGTGCCAGCAGTTGGGCTGGAAGGCACGACGAGCAGTACTTC. Translating gives CASSWAGRHDEQYF.

The chain employs TRBV2 and TRBJ2-3; D is perhaps TRBD1 (5 bases). Germline lookup yields CDR1 SNHLY and CDR2 FYNNEI. Trimming took off 8 bases at V and 1 base at J, with 10 bases between the two ends. This CDR3 has 13 amino acids. The CDR3 nucleotides are TGTGCCAGCTTGCAGGGTGGCACAGATACGCAGTATTTT. It is translated as CASLQGGTDTQYF. Full variable domain (remainder filled in from reference TRBV2 and TRBJ2-3): EPEVTQTPSHQVTQMGQEVILRCVPISNHLYFYWYRQILGQKVEFLVSFYNNEISEKSEIFDDQFSVERPDGSNFTLKIRSTKLEDSAMYFCASLQGGTDTQYFGPGTRLTVL.

The chain has TRBV12-5 and TRBJ1-1; maybe TRBD1 (6 bases). CDR3 length: 15 residues. The germline V gene has CDR1 LGHNT and CDR2 FRNRAP. V gave up 6 bases and J gave up 4 bases, with 18 bases separating them. For the CDR3, the DNA is TGTGCTAGTGGCCCTGACAGGTCGGTCGGCACTGAAGCTTTCTTT. Encoded protein: CASGPDRSVGTEAFF.

The chain has TRBV5-1 and TRBJ2-5, with 7 bases aligning to TRBD1. The length of the CDR3 is 15 residues. The ends lost 4 bases at V and 2 bases at J; junction bases unmatched: 8. Germline CDR1 reads SGHRS; CDR2 reads YFSETQ. The CDR3 loop reads CASSQDRSIQETQYF. DNA of the CDR3: TGCGCCAGCAGCCAGGACAGGAGCATTCAAGAGACCCAGTACTTC. Filled out from reference TRBV5-1 and TRBJ2-5, the complete variable domain reads KAGVTQTPRYLIKTRGQQVTLSCSPISGHRSVSWYQQTPGQGLQFLFEYFSETQRNKGNFPGRFSGRQFSNSRSEMNVSTLELGDSALYLCASSQDRSIQETQYFGPGTRLLVL.

This clone was recorded only once. This sequence joins TRBV3-1 (or the pseudogene TRBV3-2) and TRBJ1-6; D is ambiguous. The ends were cut back, 2 bases at V and 10 bases at J, with 12 bases in the middle. The CDR3 totals 14 residues. Germline assignment: CDR1 LGHDT and CDR2 YNNKEL (reference sequence). CDR3 loop: CASSQPGNGSPLHF. CDR3 DNA: TGTGCCAGCAGCCAACCCGGGAATGGCTCACCCCTCCACTTT.

This clone was counted once. The V and J genes are TRBV19 and TRBJ2-3; perhaps TRBD2 as D (6 bases). The V and J ends lost 11 bases and 6 bases respectively, with 9 bases between them. Looked up from germline, CDR1 is LNHDA and CDR2 is SQIVND (reference sequence). This CDR3 has 10 amino acids. CDR3 DNA: TGTGCCGTAGGGAGGGATACGCAGTATTTT. Its translation: CAVGRDTQYF.

This chain joins TRBV3-1 (or the pseudogene TRBV3-2) and TRBJ1-1; possibly TRBD1 for D (6 bases). CDR3 length: 14 residues. Trimming pared 5 bases from V and 5 bases from J, leaving 15 bases between. Germline V gene data show CDR1 as LGHDT and CDR2 as YNNKEL (reference sequence). CDR3 amino acids: CASSSQTGRTEAFF. CDR3 nucleotides: TGTGCCAGCAGCTCCCAAACAGGGCGAACTGAAGCTTTCTTT.

This sequence joins TRBV19 and TRBJ2-7; 8 nucleotides agree with TRBD1. The CDR3 length is 15 residues. From germline, CDR1 is LNHDA and CDR2 SQIVND (reference sequence). Germline trimming cut 3 bases from V and 2 bases from J; bases unmatched to any gene: 6. This chain's CDR3 is CASSMGTGGTYEQYF. CDR3 bases: TGTGCCAGTAGTATGGGAACAGGGGGGACCTACGAGCAGTACTTC. Together with reference TRBV19 and TRBJ2-7, the CDR3 gives the full variable domain: DGGITQSPKYLFRKEGQNVTLSCEQNLNHDAMYWYRQDPGQGLRLIYYSQIVNDFQKGDIAEGYSVSREKKESFPLTVTSAQKNPTAFYLCASSMGTGGTYEQYFGPGTRLTVT.

This clone has just one count. V is TRBV29-1 and J is TRBJ1-2, with D possibly TRBD1 on 5 matching bases. This CDR3 region has 13 residues. V lost 4 bases, J lost 8 bases, and 17 bases lay in between. Germline values: CDR1 SQVTM, CDR2 ANQGSEA. The CDR3 loop is CSVAGRAYRGYTF. CDR3 nucleotide sequence: TGCAGCGTTGCGGGCAGGGCCTACCGGGGCTACACCTTC. Using reference TRBV29-1 and TRBJ1-2 for the parts outside the CDR3, the full variable domain is SAVISQKPSRDICQRGTSLTIQCQVDSQVTMMFWYRQQPGQSLTLIATANQGSEATYESGFVIDKFPISRPNLTFSTLTVSNMSPEDSSIYLCSVAGRAYRGYTFGSGTRLTVV.

J is TRBJ2-5 and V is TRBV15, with TRBD1 matching over 8 bases. J gave up 4 bases and V 11 bases, and 15 bases lay outside the gene matches. The CDR3 loop spans 15 amino acids. CDR1 and CDR2 from the germline V gene are LNHNV and YYDKDF (reference sequence). The DNA of the CDR3 is TGTGCCTCACAGGGGGTAACCATCTCGGGAGAGACCCAGTACTTC. Translating gives CASQGVTISGETQYF.

This chain uses TRBV7-2 with TRBJ2-5; 12 bases are shared with TRBD2. The V and J ends lost 5 bases and 5 bases, in that order; junction bases with no gene match: 9. The CDR3 extends over 16 amino acids. Germline V gene lookup returns CDR1 SGHTA and CDR2 FQGNSA. The CDR3, as DNA: TGTGCCAGCAGCACAATCCTAGCGGGGGGGAGTGAGACCCAGTACTTC. As protein: CASSTILAGGSETQYF.